The clone carrying this TCR beta chain was counted only a few times. Its antigen is undetermined. The data stem from a study of cytomegalovirus exposure and HLA in healthy donors. Findings of the study overall: Most TCR beta V segments were productive about 87% or about 30% of the time in an earlier analysis. Presence/absence analysis assumed near-uniform sequencing depth across donors. The authors later found HLA-associated TCR beta chains more clonally expanded than equally common others.

The CDR3 runs to 16 residues. V was cut by 0 bases and J by 1 base, with 10 bases left in between. Germline lookup yields CDR1 KGHSH and CDR2 LQKENI. Primers for the PCR totalled 60 Vbeta and 13 Jbeta. Source study methods: There were about 86 million unique TCR beta chains by a later count, and approximately 11 million of them were shared. Repertoires were generated with immunoSEQ multiplex PCR, while TCRdb's copy carries only in-frame clones and drops some. D and trimming come from the DNA, and the V and J calls and clone size come from that table. The profile shows around 300,000 clones, more than 55% of them singletons.

V usage is TRBV18 and J usage is TRBJ1-5; D not resolved. The sequencing sample was made of PBMCs. This receptor was obtained from a female donor in good health and CMV-seronegative. The CDR3 coding sequence is TGTGCCAGCTCACCACCGCAGGCTCTGAGCAATCAGCCCCAGCATTTT. Amino acid sequence: CASSPPQALSNQPQHF.